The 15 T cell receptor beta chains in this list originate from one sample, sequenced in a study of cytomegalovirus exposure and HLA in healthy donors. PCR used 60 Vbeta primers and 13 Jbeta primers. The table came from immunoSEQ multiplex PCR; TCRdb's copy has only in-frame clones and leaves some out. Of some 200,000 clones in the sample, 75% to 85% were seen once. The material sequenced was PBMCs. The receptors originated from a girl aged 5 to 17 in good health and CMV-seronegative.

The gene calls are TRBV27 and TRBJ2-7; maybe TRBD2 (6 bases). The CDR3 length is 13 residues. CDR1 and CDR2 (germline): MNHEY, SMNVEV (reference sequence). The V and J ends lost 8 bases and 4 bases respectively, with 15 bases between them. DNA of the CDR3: TGTGCCAGCCCCACGCCGGGACTTTACGAGCAGTACTTC. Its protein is CASPTPGLYEQYF.

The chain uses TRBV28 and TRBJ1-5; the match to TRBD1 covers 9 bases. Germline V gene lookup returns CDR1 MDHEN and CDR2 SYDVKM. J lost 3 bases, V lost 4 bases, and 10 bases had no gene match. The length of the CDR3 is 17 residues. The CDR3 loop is CASSSLRGQGYNQPQHF. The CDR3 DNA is TGTGCCAGCAGTTCATTAAGGGGACAGGGTTACAATCAGCCCCAGCATTTT. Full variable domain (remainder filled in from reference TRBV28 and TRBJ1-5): DVKVTQSSRYLVKRTGEKVFLECVQDMDHENMFWYRQDPGLGLRLIYFSYDVKMKEKGDIPEGYSVSREKKERFSLILESASTNQTSMYLCASSSLRGQGYNQPQHFGDGTRLSIL.

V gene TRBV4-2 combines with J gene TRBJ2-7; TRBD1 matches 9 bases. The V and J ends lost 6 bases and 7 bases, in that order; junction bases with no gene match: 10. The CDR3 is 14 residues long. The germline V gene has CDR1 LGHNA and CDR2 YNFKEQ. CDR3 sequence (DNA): TGTGCCAGCAGTAAGGGGACAGGGTATCGGGAGCAGTACTTC. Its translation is CASSKGTGYREQYF.

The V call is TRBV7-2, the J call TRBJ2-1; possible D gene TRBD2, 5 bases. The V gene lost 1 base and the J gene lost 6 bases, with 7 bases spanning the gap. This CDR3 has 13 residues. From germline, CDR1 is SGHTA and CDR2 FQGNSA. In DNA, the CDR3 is TGTGCCAGCAGCTTAGGAGGGAGCAATGAGCAGTTCTTC. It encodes CASSLGGSNEQFF.

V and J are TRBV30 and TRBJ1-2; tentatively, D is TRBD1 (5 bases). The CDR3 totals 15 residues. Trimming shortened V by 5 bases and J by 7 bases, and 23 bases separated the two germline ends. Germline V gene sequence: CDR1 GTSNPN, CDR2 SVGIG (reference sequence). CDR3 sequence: CAWSLSKGSAAGYTF. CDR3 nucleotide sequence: TGTGCCTGGTCCCTCAGTAAGGGGTCGGCGGCTGGCTACACCTTC.

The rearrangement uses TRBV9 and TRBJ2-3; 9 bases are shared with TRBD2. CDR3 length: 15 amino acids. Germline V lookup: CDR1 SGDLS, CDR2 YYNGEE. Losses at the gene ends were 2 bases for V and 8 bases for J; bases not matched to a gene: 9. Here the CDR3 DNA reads TGTGCCAGCAGCGTCGAAGGGACTAGCTCGGGTACGCAGTATTTT. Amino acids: CASSVEGTSSGTQYF.

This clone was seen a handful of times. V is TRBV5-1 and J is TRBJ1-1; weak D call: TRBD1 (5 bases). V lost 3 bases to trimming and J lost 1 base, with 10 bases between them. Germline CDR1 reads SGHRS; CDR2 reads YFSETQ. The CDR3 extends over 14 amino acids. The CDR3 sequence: CASSSLDRNTEAFF. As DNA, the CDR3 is TGCGCCAGCAGCTCTCTTGACAGGAACACTGAAGCTTTCTTT.

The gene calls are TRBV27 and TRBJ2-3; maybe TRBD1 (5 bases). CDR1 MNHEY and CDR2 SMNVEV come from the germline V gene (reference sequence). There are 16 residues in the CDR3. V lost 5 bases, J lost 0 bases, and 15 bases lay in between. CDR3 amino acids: CASSLRQPTSTDTQYF. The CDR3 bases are TGTGCCAGCAGTCTACGACAGCCGACTAGCACAGATACGCAGTATTTT.

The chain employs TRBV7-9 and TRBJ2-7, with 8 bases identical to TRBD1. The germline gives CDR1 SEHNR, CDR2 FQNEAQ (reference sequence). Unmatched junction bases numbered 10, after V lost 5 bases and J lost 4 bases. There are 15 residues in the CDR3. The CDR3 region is CASSTRQGMKYEQYF. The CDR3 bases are TGTGCCAGCAGCACTCGACAGGGGATGAAATACGAGCAGTACTTC.

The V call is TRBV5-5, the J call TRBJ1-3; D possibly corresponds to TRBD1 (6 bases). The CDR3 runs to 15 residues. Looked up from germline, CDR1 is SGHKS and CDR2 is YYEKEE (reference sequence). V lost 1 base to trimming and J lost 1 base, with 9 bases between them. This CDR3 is CASSLLQGSGNTIYF. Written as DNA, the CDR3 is TGTGCCAGCAGCTTGCTACAGGGTTCTGGAAACACCATATATTTT.

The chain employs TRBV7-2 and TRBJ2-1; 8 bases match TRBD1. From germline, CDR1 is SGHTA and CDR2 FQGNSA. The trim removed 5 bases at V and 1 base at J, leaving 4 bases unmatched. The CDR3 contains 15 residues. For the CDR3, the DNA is TGTGCCAGCAGCACAACAGGGGGTTCCTACAATGAGCAGTTCTTC. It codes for CASSTTGGSYNEQFF.

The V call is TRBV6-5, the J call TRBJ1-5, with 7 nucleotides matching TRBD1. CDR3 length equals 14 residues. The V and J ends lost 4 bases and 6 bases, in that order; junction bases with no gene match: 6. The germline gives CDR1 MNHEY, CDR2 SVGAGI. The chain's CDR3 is CASSFSPGGQPQHF. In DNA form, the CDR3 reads TGTGCCAGCAGTTTTAGCCCAGGGGGTCAGCCCCAGCATTTT.

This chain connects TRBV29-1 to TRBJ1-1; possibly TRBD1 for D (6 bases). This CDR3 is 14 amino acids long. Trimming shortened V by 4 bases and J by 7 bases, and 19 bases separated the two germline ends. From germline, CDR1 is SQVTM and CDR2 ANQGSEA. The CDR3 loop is CSVVHPGTRGEAFF. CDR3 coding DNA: TGCAGCGTTGTACACCCGGGGACCAGGGGTGAAGCTTTCTTT.

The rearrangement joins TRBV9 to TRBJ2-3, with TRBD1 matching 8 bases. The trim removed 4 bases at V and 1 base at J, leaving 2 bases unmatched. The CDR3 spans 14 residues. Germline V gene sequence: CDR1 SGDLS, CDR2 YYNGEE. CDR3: CASSQGARTDTQYF. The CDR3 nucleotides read TGTGCCAGCAGCCAGGGGGCGCGCACAGATACGCAGTATTTT.

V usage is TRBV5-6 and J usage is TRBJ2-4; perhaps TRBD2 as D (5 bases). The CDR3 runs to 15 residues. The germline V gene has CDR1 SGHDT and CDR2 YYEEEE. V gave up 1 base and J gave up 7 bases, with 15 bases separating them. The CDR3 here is CASSLPGSSFNIQYF. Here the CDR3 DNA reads TGTGCCAGCAGCTTGCCGGGGTCCTCATTCAACATTCAGTACTTC.